The 19 T cell receptor beta chains in this list originate from one sample, sequenced in a study of cytomegalovirus exposure and HLA in healthy donors. The protocol was immunoSEQ multiplex PCR, while the TCRdb copy is restricted to in-frame clones and leaves out a portion. The profile shows fewer than 120,000 clones, roughly 87% of them singletons. The sample taken for sequencing was PBMCs. These receptors all stem from a woman aged 18-35 years in good health and CMV-seronegative.

V and J are TRBV4-1 and TRBJ1-1; D possibly corresponds to TRBD1 (5 bases). The CDR3 runs 15 residues. V lost 1 base, J lost 1 base, and 10 bases lay in between. CDR1 and CDR2 (germline): MGHRA, YSYEKL. CDR3 sequence: CASSQVSGGNTEAFF. CDR3 in DNA: TGCGCCAGCAGCCAAGTTTCCGGGGGGAACACTGAAGCTTTCTTT.

The chain employs TRBV7-9 and TRBJ1-5, with D perhaps matching TRBD1 (5 bases). This CDR3 has 14 residues. Trimming took off 3 bases at V and 5 bases at J, with 11 bases between the two ends. Germline values: CDR1 SEHNR, CDR2 FQNEAQ (reference sequence). The CDR3, as DNA: TGTGCCAGCAGCTTGGGGGGGGTAGATCAGCCCCAGCATTTT. Residues: CASSLGGVDQPQHF.

This chain links TRBV4-2 with TRBJ1-6; 7 nucleotides align to TRBD1. Germline V gene sequence: CDR1 LGHNA, CDR2 YNFKEQ. The trim removed 8 bases at V and 8 bases at J, leaving 9 bases unmatched. The length of the CDR3 is 14 residues. The CDR3 bases are TGTGCCAGCCGTTACCGGGACAGTGATTCACCCCTCCACTTT. Protein sequence: CASRYRDSDSPLHF.

This sequence joins TRBV5-6 and TRBJ2-4, with D tentatively TRBD2 (6 bases). Per the germline V gene, CDR1 is SGHDT and CDR2 is YYEEEE. Trimming stripped 3 bases from V and 4 bases from J, with 17 bases between. The length of the CDR3 is 16 residues. CDR3 DNA sequence: TGTGCCAGCAGCTCCCAGGAGGGGATTTTTAAAAACATTCAGTACTTC. This encodes CASSSQEGIFKNIQYF.

The V gene is TRBV9, the J gene TRBJ2-2, with TRBD2 identical over 11 bases. Germline CDR1 SGDLS, CDR2 YYNGEE. With 0 bases clipped from V and 0 bases from J, the junction kept 4 bases outside the gene matches. The CDR3 has 18 residues. CDR3 bases: TGTGCCAGCAGCGTAGAAGGTAGCGGGAGGGCGAACACCGGGGAGCTGTTTTTT. Its protein is CASSVEGSGRANTGELFF.

The rearrangement uses TRBV5-1 and TRBJ1-2; a weak D match, TRBD1 (5 bases). The V gene's germline CDR1 is SGHRS and CDR2 YFSETQ. The CDR3 runs to 15 residues. With 0 bases removed from V and 7 bases from J, the gap between germline ends came to 16 bases. CDR3 amino acids: CASSLVRAGKSGYTF. The CDR3, as DNA: TGCGCCAGCAGCTTGGTTAGGGCAGGGAAAAGTGGCTACACCTTC.

The rearrangement uses TRBV7-9 and TRBJ2-1, with D maybe TRBD2 (5 bases). With 5 bases removed from V and 3 bases from J, the gap between germline ends came to 14 bases. Germline values: CDR1 SEHNR, CDR2 FQNEAQ (reference sequence). The CDR3 covers 15 residues. The chain's CDR3 is CASSAGVVDYNEQFF. The DNA for the CDR3 is TGTGCCAGCAGCGCGGGCGTAGTGGACTACAATGAGCAGTTCTTC.

This chain uses TRBV18 with TRBJ2-7; D perhaps matches TRBD2 (5 bases). Trimming removed 3 bases from V and 2 bases from J, with 11 bases in between. Per the germline V gene, CDR1 is KGHSH and CDR2 is LQKENI. The CDR3 has 14 amino acids. In DNA, the CDR3 is TGTGCCAGCTCACCGAGGGCAGATACCTACGAGCAGTACTTC. It translates to CASSPRADTYEQYF.

The chain is built from TRBV9 and TRBJ2-3, with a possible D match to TRBD1 (6 bases). Germline V gene sequence: CDR1 SGDLS, CDR2 YYNGEE. The V end lost 3 bases, the J end lost 4 bases, and 12 bases lay between the germline ends. This CDR3 contains 14 residues. The CDR3 DNA reads TGTGCCAGCAGCGCCAGACAGGTGGCAGATACGCAGTATTTT. Residues: CASSARQVADTQYF.

This clone has a single count. V gene TRBV27 combines with J gene TRBJ2-5; no firm D call. The CDR3 is made up of 12 amino acids. The germline gives CDR1 MNHEY, CDR2 SMNVEV (reference sequence). Deletions cut 5 bases from V and 9 bases from J, with 13 bases between. The CDR3 DNA is TGTGCCAGCAGTACCCCCCCCGGGTCCCAGTACTTC. Encoded protein: CASSTPPGSQYF.

This chain uses TRBV5-6 with TRBJ2-1; 7 nucleotides align to TRBD1. Germline values: CDR1 SGHDT, CDR2 YYEEEE. This CDR3 region has 13 residues. J was trimmed by 12 bases and V by 6 bases; bases with no gene match: 12. The CDR3 region is CASTSDRQGRQFF. CDR3 bases: TGTGCCAGCACCTCGGACAGGCAAGGTAGGCAGTTCTTC.

The V gene is TRBV29-1, the J gene TRBJ1-2, with 11 positions matching TRBD1. Trimming at V came to 7 bases and at J to 6 bases, leaving 7 bases not matched to a gene. There are 13 residues in the CDR3. CDR1 and CDR2 (germline): SQVTM, ANQGSEA. The CDR3 sequence is CSGQGTGGDGYTF. CDR3 DNA: TGCAGCGGCCAAGGGACAGGGGGGGATGGCTACACCTTC.

The rearrangement joins TRBV5-1 to TRBJ2-7, with a possible D match to TRBD2 (5 bases). CDR3 length equals 14 residues. Between the trimmed V and J ends, which lost 2 bases and 3 bases, there was a span of 12 bases. Germline CDR1 is SGHRS and CDR2 is YFSETQ. The CDR3 sequence is CASSFRGEGYEQYF. The CDR3 coding sequence is TGCGCCAGCAGCTTCCGGGGAGAAGGCTACGAGCAGTACTTC.

This clone was detected a few times. The junction shows a germline mismatch at one end, possibly a read error. V and J are TRBV2 and TRBJ2-7, with TRBD2 identical over 7 bases. CDR3 length: 13 residues. The germline CDR1 and CDR2 sequences are SNHLY and FYNNEI. For the CDR3, the DNA is TGTGCCATCAGTGGGGAGGGATCCTACGAGCAGTACTTC. Translation gives CAISGEGSYEQYF.

This chain connects TRBV29-1 to TRBJ2-7; D might be TRBD1 (6 bases). The CDR3 totals 13 residues. V dropped 6 bases and J dropped 0 bases, with 12 bases sitting between them. CDR1 and CDR2 from the germline V gene are SQVTM and ANQGSEA. The CDR3 is CSVPQGNSYEQYF. The CDR3 nucleotides read TGCAGCGTACCACAGGGTAACTCCTACGAGCAGTACTTC.

The chain uses TRBV15 and TRBJ2-5, with D unresolved. V lost 4 bases and J 1 base, leaving 7 bases between the germline ends. The CDR3 is made up of 13 amino acids. Germline V lookup: CDR1 LNHNV, CDR2 YYDKDF (reference sequence). The CDR3 nucleotides read TGTGCCACCAGCAACCAGATCCAAGAGACCCAGTACTTC. This gives the protein CATSNQIQETQYF.

The chain links TRBV7-3 to TRBJ1-2, with 10 bases matching TRBD1. From germline, CDR1 is SGHTA and CDR2 FQGTGA. The CDR3 has 13 residues. The V gene end was trimmed by 8 bases and the J gene end by 8 bases; junction bases not matched to a gene: 8. The CDR3 DNA reads as TGTGCCAGCGCCTCCGGGACAGGGGTCGGCTACACCTTC. This encodes CASASGTGVGYTF.

The genes are TRBV14 and TRBJ1-1; 7 bases line up with TRBD1. The CDR3 covers 14 residues. The germline V gene encodes CDR1 SGHDN and CDR2 FVKESK. Unmatched junction bases numbered 6, after V lost 4 bases and J lost 4 bases. The CDR3: CASSLHRGVTEAFF. In nucleotides, the CDR3 is TGTGCCAGCAGCCTTCACAGGGGAGTCACTGAAGCTTTCTTT.

The sample holds one count of this clone. This chain connects TRBV5-4 to TRBJ1-6; 7 bases align to TRBD1. From germline, CDR1 is SGHNT and CDR2 YYREEE (reference sequence). The CDR3 extends over 15 amino acids. Trimming at V came to 4 bases and at J to 7 bases, leaving 8 bases not matched to a gene. CDR3 loop: CASSRDRVGNSPLHF. CDR3 nucleotide sequence: TGTGCCAGCAGCCGCGACAGGGTGGGCAATTCACCCCTCCACTTT.